A single sample is the source of the 20 T cell receptor beta chains below, sequenced in a study of cytomegalovirus exposure and HLA in healthy donors. Primers included in the PCR were 60 Vbeta and 13 Jbeta primers. Using immunoSEQ multiplex PCR, the repertoire was profiled, and TCRdb retains in-frame clones only, with some absent. The sample lists around 130,000 clones, roughly 86% occurring once. Input material: PBMCs. The source of these receptors is a woman aged 40 to 55 in good health and CMV-seronegative.

This sequence joins TRBV7-8 and TRBJ2-7; D gene uncertain. The germline gives CDR1 SGHVS, CDR2 FQNEAQ. Between the trimmed V and J ends, which lost 8 bases and 3 bases, there was a span of 8 bases. This CDR3 has 11 amino acids. The CDR3 region is CASGSGYEQYF. CDR3 bases: TGTGCCAGCGGGTCGGGCTACGAGCAGTACTTC.

This clone was counted a single time. In nucleotides, the CDR3 is TGTGCCAGCAGCCCCGGGGGAATTAATGAAAAACTGTTTTTT. Translating gives CASSPGGINEKLFF. The V gene is TRBV6-5, the J gene TRBJ1-4, with D perhaps matching TRBD1 (5 bases). CDR3 length equals 14 residues. Trimming shortened V by 6 bases and J by 4 bases, and 12 bases separated the two germline ends. From germline, CDR1 is MNHEY and CDR2 SVGAGI.

The genes are TRBV6-1 and TRBJ2-2; D gene unclear. The germline V gene has CDR1 MNHNS and CDR2 SASEGT. V was cut by 3 bases and J by 6 bases, with 8 bases left in between. This CDR3 comprises 13 residues. CDR3: CASSDRFAGELFF. DNA of the CDR3: TGTGCCAGCAGTGACAGGTTCGCCGGGGAGCTGTTTTTT.

V is TRBV5-6 and J is TRBJ2-5; 10 bases align to TRBD1. V dropped 3 bases and J dropped 5; count of bases not matched to a gene: 10. CDR1 is SGHDT, CDR2 YYEEEE, per germline. The CDR3 is 16 amino acids. CDR3: CASSSPGQGLSETQYF. Written as DNA, the CDR3 is TGTGCCAGCAGCTCACCGGGACAGGGGCTTTCGGAGACCCAGTACTTC.

The chain uses TRBV28 and TRBJ2-1, with 10 bases aligning to TRBD2. This CDR3 has 17 amino acids. Germline V gene lookup returns CDR1 MDHEN and CDR2 SYDVKM. Germline trimming cut 7 bases from V and 2 bases from J; bases unmatched to any gene: 11. The CDR3 bases are TGTGCCAGCATTTCGCTAGCGGGAGTTTACCCCTACAATGAGCAGTTCTTC. The encoded protein is CASISLAGVYPYNEQFF.

The CDR3 reads CASSINRRNTEAFF. CDR3 nucleotides: TGTGCCAGTAGTATAAACAGGCGGAACACTGAAGCTTTCTTT. The chain is built from TRBV19 and TRBJ1-1; TRBD1 is a possible D gene (5 bases). CDR3 length: 14 amino acids. Trimming cost V 2 bases and J 1 base, with 8 bases left between them. Germline-derived CDR1 and CDR2 are LNHDA and SQIVND (reference sequence).

This rearrangement joins TRBV4-3 to TRBJ1-4; no reliable D call. Trimming took off 4 bases at V and 0 bases at J, with 9 bases between the two ends. Germline assignment: CDR1 LGHNA and CDR2 YSLEER. This CDR3 region has 15 residues. Here the CDR3 DNA reads TGCGCCAGCAGCCCCGCGGTGGCAACTAATGAAAAACTGTTTTTT. Amino acids: CASSPAVATNEKLFF.

This clone was found a few times. The J gene is TRBJ2-5, the V gene TRBV5-1; maybe TRBD2 (6 bases). Germline loops: CDR1 SGHRS, CDR2 YFSETQ. This CDR3 comprises 14 residues. Trimming cost V 4 bases and J 1 base, with 11 bases left between them. CDR3 in DNA: TGCGCCAGCAGCGGCGGGGAGCTCCAAGAGACCCAGTACTTC. Protein: CASSGGELQETQYF.

The chain uses TRBV5-4 and TRBJ2-2, with D perhaps matching TRBD2 (6 bases). The CDR3 runs 17 residues. V lost 4 bases to trimming and J lost 4 bases, with 20 bases between them. Germline values: CDR1 SGHNT, CDR2 YYREEE (reference sequence). CDR3 DNA sequence: TGTGCCAGCAGCCCCGAGAACAGAGTGGGGGGCACCGGGGAGCTGTTTTTT. It encodes CASSPENRVGGTGELFF. Combining the CDR3 with reference TRBV5-4 and TRBJ2-2 gives the whole variable domain ETGVTQSPTHLIKTRGQQVTLRCSSQSGHNTVSWYQQALGQGPQFIFQYYREEENGRGNFPPRFSGLQFPNYSSELNVNALELDDSALYLCASSPENRVGGTGELFFGEGSRLTVL.

The rearrangement joins TRBV7-3 to TRBJ1-5; possible D gene TRBD1, 6 bases. V was trimmed by 5 bases and J by 7 bases, leaving 12 bases between them. This CDR3 comprises 13 residues. The germline V gene encodes CDR1 SGHTA and CDR2 FQGTGA. CDR3 DNA sequence: TGTGCCAGCAGCCCACAGGGTCAACAGCCCCAGCATTTT. Its protein product is CASSPQGQQPQHF.

The J gene is TRBJ2-7, the V gene TRBV10-1, with TRBD1 as a possible D gene (7 bases). Germline V CDR1 and CDR2: WNHNN, SYGVQD (reference sequence). CDR3 size: 14 residues. V dropped 3 bases and J dropped 5 bases, with 14 bases sitting between them. CDR3 region: CASSDGRDRNEQYF. CDR3 sequence (DNA): TGCGCCAGCAGTGATGGGCGGGACAGAAACGAGCAGTACTTC.

J is TRBJ2-7 and V is TRBV6-5, with TRBD1 matching 11 bases. Germline V gene lookup returns CDR1 MNHEY and CDR2 SVGAGI. Trimming took 6 bases from V and 7 from J; bases not matched to a gene: 5. This CDR3 has 13 residues. As DNA, the CDR3 is TGTGCCAGCAGCTACGGGACAGGGGGTGAGCAGTACTTC. It specifies CASSYGTGGEQYF.

The V gene is TRBV4-2, the J gene TRBJ2-3; 9 positions match TRBD2. V lost 2 bases and J lost 4; bases outside the gene matches: 10. Germline assignment: CDR1 LGHNA and CDR2 YNFKEQ. CDR3 length: 17 amino acids. CDR3 in amino acids: CASSQPHASGTPDTQYF. The CDR3 DNA reads TGTGCCAGCAGCCAACCTCATGCTAGCGGGACCCCAGATACGCAGTATTTT.

The rearrangement uses TRBV10-3 and TRBJ2-1, with 11 bases identical to TRBD2. CDR3 length: 14 residues. V shed 7 bases and J 8 bases; nucleotides not matched to a gene: 7. Germline loops: CDR1 ENHRY, CDR2 SYGVKD. The CDR3 spells CAINPSGGRDEQFF. The CDR3 DNA sequence: TGTGCCATCAACCCTAGCGGGGGGCGAGATGAGCAGTTCTTC.

Points on this clone: One end of the junction varies from germline; a read error may be responsible. The chain couples TRBV7-9 to TRBJ2-1; 7 bases are shared with TRBD1. This CDR3 contains 14 residues. CDR1 and CDR2 (germline): SEHNR, FQNEAQ (reference sequence). The DNA for the CDR3 is TGTTCCAGCAGCCCGGGACAGTCCTACAATGAGCAGTTCTTC. Translated, it gives CSSSPGQSYNEQFF.

The genes are TRBV4-3 and TRBJ2-3; no clear D. The CDR3 spans 13 residues. CDR1 is LGHNA and CDR2 is YSLEER in the germline V gene. The V end lost 3 bases, the J end lost 6 bases, and 10 bases lay between the germline ends. CDR3 sequence reads: CASSHAGADTQYF. CDR3 DNA sequence: TGCGCCAGCAGCCATGCAGGCGCTGATACGCAGTATTTT.

The chain recombines TRBV5-5 with TRBJ2-7; a possible D gene is TRBD1 (5 bases). There are 15 residues in the CDR3. Germline CDR1 is SGHKS and CDR2 is YYEKEE (reference sequence). The V end was cut by 0 bases, the J end by 0 bases, with 10 bases between. The CDR3 region has the DNA TGTGCCAGCAGCTTGGAGGGGTTTAGCTCCTACGAGCAGTACTTC. It specifies CASSLEGFSSYEQYF.

The chain couples TRBV11-1 to TRBJ2-5, with a tentative D call TRBD2 (5 bases). The CDR3 is made up of 14 amino acids. The germline gives CDR1 SGHAT, CDR2 FQDESV (reference sequence). Trimming shortened V by 2 bases and J by 4 bases, and 11 bases separated the two germline ends. The CDR3 region is CASSLRPGGETQYF. Here the CDR3 DNA reads TGTGCCAGCAGCTTACGGCCCGGAGGAGAGACCCAGTACTTC.

As to this clone: Sequence at one end of the junction differs from germline and may be a read error. The V gene is TRBV7-9, the J gene TRBJ1-2, with 7 positions matching TRBD1. This CDR3 is 16 amino acids long. Germline V lookup: CDR1 SEHNR, CDR2 FQNEAQ (reference sequence). CDR3 coding DNA: TGTTCCAGCTCAAAGGGGGCACAAATGAGGGGATATGGCTACACCTTC. As protein: CSSSKGAQMRGYGYTF.

The CDR3 region is CASSRRGSHEKLFF. DNA of the CDR3: TGTGCCAGCAGTCGTCGGGGGTCCCATGAAAAACTGTTTTTT. The chain joins TRBV27 to TRBJ1-4, with a tentative D call TRBD1 (5 bases). Trimming stripped 5 bases from V and 6 bases from J, with 13 bases between. Germline CDR1 and CDR2: MNHEY and SMNVEV (reference sequence). The CDR3 runs 14 residues.